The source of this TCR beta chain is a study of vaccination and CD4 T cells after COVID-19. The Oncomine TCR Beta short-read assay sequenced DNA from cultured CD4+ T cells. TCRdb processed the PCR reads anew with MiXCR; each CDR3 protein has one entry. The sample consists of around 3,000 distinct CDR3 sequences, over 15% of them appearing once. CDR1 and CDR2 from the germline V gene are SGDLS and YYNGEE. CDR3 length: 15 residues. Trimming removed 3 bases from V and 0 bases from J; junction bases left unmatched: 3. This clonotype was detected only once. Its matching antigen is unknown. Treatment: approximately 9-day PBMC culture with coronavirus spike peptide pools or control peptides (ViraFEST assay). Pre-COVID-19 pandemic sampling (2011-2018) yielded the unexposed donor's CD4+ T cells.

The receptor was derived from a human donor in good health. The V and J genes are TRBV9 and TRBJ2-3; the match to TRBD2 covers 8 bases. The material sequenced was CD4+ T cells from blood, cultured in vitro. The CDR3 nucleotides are TGTGCCAGCAGCGCAGCGGGAGCTAGCACAGATACGCAGTATTTT. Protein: CASSAAGASTDTQYF.